The clone carrying this TCR beta chain showed up many times. The record originates from a study of T cells in Graves' hyperthyroidism and ophthalmopathy. Amplification targeted TCR beta CDR3 regions from RNA transcripts. HTBI primers drove first-round RT-PCR of the TCR CDR3. TCRdb independently ran MiXCR on the multiplex PCR reads; one entry per CDR3 protein. The sample lists 200,000 to 250,000 distinct CDR3 sequences, 16% occurring once. In the ophthalmopathy cohort, Clinical Activity Score was at least 3, NOSPECS grade at least 4, and duration under 3 months. CDR1 and CDR2 from the germline V gene are SGHKS and YYEKEE (reference sequence). V lost 4 bases to trimming and J lost 8 bases, with 13 bases between them. This CDR3 region has 13 residues.

This receptor was obtained from a woman aged 18 to 35 with Graves' ophthalmopathy. The chain uses TRBV5-5 and TRBJ2-1, with D unresolved. The sequenced sample was blood. CDR3 loop: CASSLGPVDEQFF. The CDR3 DNA reads as TGTGCCAGCAGCCTCGGACCCGTGGATGAGCAGTTCTTC.